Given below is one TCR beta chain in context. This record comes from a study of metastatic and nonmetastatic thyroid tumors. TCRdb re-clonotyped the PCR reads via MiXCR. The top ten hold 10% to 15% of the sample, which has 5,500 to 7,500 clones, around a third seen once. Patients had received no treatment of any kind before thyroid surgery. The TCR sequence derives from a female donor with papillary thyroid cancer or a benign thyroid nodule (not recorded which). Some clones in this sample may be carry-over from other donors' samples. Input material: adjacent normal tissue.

The CDR3 is CATSSRTAQGSGANVLTF. For the CDR3, the DNA is TGTGCCACCAGCTCCCGGACAGCCCAGGGCTCTGGGGCCAACGTCCTGACTTTC. The V gene is TRBV15, the J gene TRBJ2-6; D is perhaps TRBD1 (6 bases). Trimming left V 5 bases short and J 0 bases short, with 17 bases between. The germline V gene has CDR1 LNHNV and CDR2 YYDKDF (reference sequence). The CDR3 totals 18 residues.